This section outlines one T cell receptor beta chain sequence together with its context. The record originates from a study of blood T cell repertoires in COVID-19. In the source study's methods: Scientists estimated how many nucleated cells there were by amplifying reference gene primers. Sequencing used immunoSEQ multiplex PCR; TCRdb keeps in-frame clones, though not all of them. V, J and clone size are those of that table, while D and trimming were read from the DNA. The repertoire has more than 200,000 clones, approximately 90% of them found once; the top ten carry 2% to 3%. There are 16 residues in the CDR3.

The chain uses TRBV21-1 and TRBJ2-3; the table's D gene call, TRBD2, was not cross checked with the DNA. TRBV21-1 is designated a pseudogene. Sequences were obtained from peripheral blood. The receptor comes from a man under 40 with COVID-19, enrolled during active disease. CDR3 protein: CASSNPAEPSTDTQYF. The CDR3 bases are TGTGCCAGCAGCAATCCAGCGGAGCCCAGCACAGATACGCAGTATTTT.